One sample yielded the 7 T cell receptor beta chains listed below, sequenced in a study of cytomegalovirus exposure and HLA in healthy donors. The study ran its PCR with 60 Vbeta and 13 Jbeta primers. The protocol was immunoSEQ multiplex PCR, while the TCRdb copy is restricted to in-frame clones and leaves out a portion. The record lists about 42,000 clones, of which the ten most abundant hold 1% to 1.5%. The material sequenced was PBMCs. The receptor source for this set is a man aged 30 to 39 in good health and CMV-seronegative.

The CDR3 DNA is TGTGCCAGCTCACCACCCGGACAGAGCAAGGACGAGCAGTACTTC. Translating gives CASSPPGQSKDEQYF. The chain couples TRBV18 to TRBJ2-7; possibly TRBD1 for D (6 bases). Germline lookup yields CDR1 KGHSH and CDR2 LQKENI. The CDR3 has 15 amino acids. V was trimmed by 0 bases and J by 5 bases, leaving 14 bases between them.

J is TRBJ1-1 and V is TRBV29-1; 11 bases fit TRBD1. Germline CDR1 SQVTM, CDR2 ANQGSEA. This CDR3 has 14 amino acids. The trim removed 4 bases at V and 4 bases at J, leaving 5 bases unmatched. The chain's CDR3 is CSVGGGQGATEAFF. The CDR3 DNA is TGCAGCGTTGGAGGAGGACAGGGGGCCACTGAAGCTTTCTTT. The variable domain in full, with the rest retrieved from reference TRBV29-1 and TRBJ1-1, is SAVISQKPSRDICQRGTSLTIQCQVDSQVTMMFWYRQQPGQSLTLIATANQGSEATYESGFVIDKFPISRPNLTFSTLTVSNMSPEDSSIYLCSVGGGQGATEAFFGQGTRLTVV.

The V and J genes are TRBV6-5 and TRBJ2-5; no clear D gene. Germline loops: CDR1 MNHEY, CDR2 SVGAGI. The CDR3 is made up of 15 amino acids. The V end lost 2 bases, the J end lost 3 bases, and 13 bases lay between the germline ends. The CDR3: CASSYGGAAKETQYF. CDR3 in DNA: TGTGCCAGCAGTTACGGTGGAGCCGCCAAAGAGACCCAGTACTTC.

The chain carries TRBV18 and TRBJ2-5; D is ambiguous. CDR1 is KGHSH and CDR2 is LQKENI in the germline V gene. V was trimmed by 3 bases and J by 1 base, leaving 6 bases between them. The length of the CDR3 is 13 residues. The CDR3 sequence: CASSPLPQETQYF. In DNA, the CDR3 is TGTGCCAGCTCACCTCTCCCCCAAGAGACCCAGTACTTC. Together with reference TRBV18 and TRBJ2-5, the CDR3 gives the full variable domain: NAGVMQNPRHLVRRRGQEARLRCSPMKGHSHVYWYRQLPEEGLKFMVYLQKENIIDESGMPKERFSAEFPKEGPSILRIQQVVRGDSAAYFCASSPLPQETQYFGPGTRLLVL.

The CDR3 DNA is TGCGCCAGCAGCTTACGGACAGCGAACACCGGGGAGCTGTTTTTT. Amino acid sequence: CASSLRTANTGELFF. The rearrangement joins TRBV5-1 to TRBJ2-2; D may be TRBD1 (6 bases). Between the trimmed V and J ends, which lost 2 bases and 0 bases, there was a span of 8 bases. This CDR3 has 15 amino acids. Per the germline V gene, CDR1 is SGHRS and CDR2 is YFSETQ.

The chain recombines TRBV7-3 with TRBJ1-4; unclear D gene. The CDR3 sequence is 16 residues long. V shed 5 bases and J shed 0 bases, with 13 bases lying between them. Germline lookup yields CDR1 SGHTA and CDR2 FQGTGA. CDR3 nucleotide sequence: TGTGCCAGCAGCACCGGACGGGATGCAACTAATGAAAAACTGTTTTTT. Translated, it gives CASSTGRDATNEKLFF.

The V and J genes are TRBV9 and TRBJ2-7, with TRBD1 as a possible D gene (5 bases). Germline V CDR1 and CDR2: SGDLS, YYNGEE. Deletions cut 3 bases from V and 1 base from J, with 11 bases between. The CDR3 extends over 14 amino acids. This chain's CDR3 is CASSGDSSSYEQYF. CDR3 in DNA: TGTGCCAGCAGCGGAGACAGTTCTTCCTACGAGCAGTACTTC.